The 14 T cell receptor beta chains below were found in one sample sequenced in a study of T cells in Graves' hyperthyroidism and ophthalmopathy. Amplification of TCR beta CDR3 regions was performed using RNA transcripts as template. A set of HTBI primers served as the primers for a first-round RT-PCR of the TCR CDR3. TCRdb recomputed calls from the multiplex PCR reads with MiXCR, one row per CDR3 protein. The table includes more than 350,000 distinct CDR3 sequences, approximately 18% detected once. The sequenced sample was blood. All receptors derive from a woman in her thirties with Graves' hyperthyroidism that later progressed to Graves' ophthalmopathy.

V and J are TRBV18 and TRBJ2-5; D ambiguous. The CDR3 runs 17 residues. Trimming pared 3 bases from V and 1 base from J, leaving 18 bases between. Per the germline V gene, CDR1 is KGHSH and CDR2 is LQKENI. DNA for the CDR3: TGTGCCAGCTCACCGAGAAGCAAAGAGTGGGGCCAAGAGACCCAGTACTTC. Amino acid sequence: CASSPRSKEWGQETQYF.

The J gene is TRBJ1-3, the V gene TRBV5-1; 7 bases are a match to TRBD1. V lost 3 bases to trimming and J lost 0 bases; unmatched junction nucleotides: 15. CDR3 length equals 19 residues. Germline loops: CDR1 SGHRS, CDR2 YFSETQ. CDR3 protein: CASSSLGTAGLNSGNTIYF. DNA for the CDR3: TGCGCCAGCAGCTCGCTCGGGACAGCGGGTCTGAACTCTGGAAACACCATATATTTT. The full variable domain, completed using reference TRBV5-1 and TRBJ1-3, is KAGVTQTPRYLIKTRGQQVTLSCSPISGHRSVSWYQQTPGQGLQFLFEYFSETQRNKGNFPGRFSGRQFSNSRSEMNVSTLELGDSALYLCASSSLGTAGLNSGNTIYFGEGSWLTVV.

This clonotype was observed at least ten times. The chain combines TRBV11-2 with TRBJ2-1; 14 positions match TRBD2. The CDR3 is 16 residues long. Germline-derived CDR1 and CDR2 are SGHAT and FQNNGV. V was clipped by 4 bases and J by 7 bases; unmatched bases: 6. In nucleotides, the CDR3 is TGTGCCAGCAGCTCCCGGACTAGCGGGAGGTGGAATGAGCAGTTCTTC. It translates to CASSSRTSGRWNEQFF.

This clonotype was picked up many times. V gene TRBV3-1 combines with J gene TRBJ1-1; D is ambiguous. The CDR3 has 14 residues. The V and J ends lost 2 bases and 0 bases respectively, with 7 bases between them. The germline CDR1 and CDR2 sequences are LGHDT and YNNKEL (reference sequence). This CDR3 reads CASSQYTLNTEAFF. DNA for the CDR3: TGTGCCAGCAGCCAATATACGCTGAACACTGAAGCTTTCTTT.

This clonotype occurred a few times. V is TRBV15 and J is TRBJ1-2, with D hard to call. Germline CDR1 is LNHNV and CDR2 is YYDKDF (reference sequence). CDR3 length: 15 amino acids. V was trimmed by 3 bases and J by 3 bases, leaving 14 bases between them. CDR3 sequence reads: CATSSSLDWHYGYTF. As DNA, the CDR3 is TGTGCCACCAGCAGCAGCCTGGACTGGCACTATGGCTACACCTTC.

The chain carries TRBV19 and TRBJ2-6; no reliable D call. Germline lookup yields CDR1 LNHDA and CDR2 SQIVND (reference sequence). This CDR3 has 15 amino acids. Trimming removed 1 base from V and 0 bases from J, with 4 bases in between. The CDR3 region has the DNA TGTGCCAGTAGTATAGGAGCCTCTGGGGCCAACGTCCTGACTTTC. This codes for CASSIGASGANVLTF.

This clonotype came up a few times. This sequence joins TRBV27 and TRBJ2-3; 15 nucleotides match TRBD2. The germline gives CDR1 MNHEY, CDR2 SMNVEV (reference sequence). The V segment lost 3 bases and the J segment 4 bases; nucleotides outside the gene matches: 5. The length of the CDR3 is 17 residues. CDR3 sequence (DNA): TGTGCCAGCAGTTTCGCGGGACTAGCGGGGGGATCAGATACGCAGTATTTT. Translation: CASSFAGLAGGSDTQYF.

This clonotype appeared many times. The chain links TRBV12-3 or TRBV12-4 to TRBJ2-7; either TRBD1 or TRBD2 may fit D (5 bases each). The V gene lost 7 bases and the J gene lost 0 bases, with 10 bases spanning the gap. CDR3 length equals 13 residues. The CDR3 bases are TGTGCCAGCAAAGGGGAGAGCTCCTACGAGCAGTACTTC. It codes for CASKGESSYEQYF.

This clonotype was seen at least ten times. The chain recombines TRBV20-1 with TRBJ2-6; D might be TRBD2 (6 bases). Germline V gene data show CDR1 as DFQATT and CDR2 as SNEGSKA (reference sequence). This CDR3 region has 20 residues. Deletions cut 0 bases from V and 4 bases from J, with 25 bases between. In DNA, the CDR3 is TGCAGTGCTAGAGACCGGACGGCCCGGGGGAAGATCTTCGGGGCCAACGTCCTGACTTTC. Translating it yields CSARDRTARGKIFGANVLTF.

This clonotype was picked up many times. The V and J genes are TRBV7-9 and TRBJ2-5, with 7 bases identical to TRBD1. The CDR3 sequence is 17 residues long. J was trimmed by 2 bases and V by 1 base; bases with no gene match: 10. Germline V lookup: CDR1 SEHNR, CDR2 FQNEAQ (reference sequence). The CDR3 sequence is CASSLEGGRGHQETQYF. CDR3 coding DNA: TGTGCCAGCAGCTTAGAAGGGGGCAGGGGTCATCAAGAGACCCAGTACTTC.

This clonotype was observed many times. The chain employs TRBV6-1 and TRBJ2-2; perhaps TRBD2 as D (6 bases). Germline CDR1 is MNHNS and CDR2 is SASEGT. Trimming removed 7 bases at V and 6 bases at J, with 12 bases between. The CDR3 totals 13 residues. CDR3 loop: CASTSGEAGELFF. The CDR3 region has the DNA TGTGCCAGCACCTCTGGGGAGGCCGGGGAGCTGTTTTTT.

This clonotype has a count of ten or more. This chain uses TRBV28 with TRBJ2-5; TRBD2 agrees at 7 bases. J was trimmed by 4 bases and V by 5 bases; bases with no gene match: 22. Germline loops: CDR1 MDHEN, CDR2 SYDVKM. This CDR3 contains 19 residues. The CDR3 bases are TGTGCCAGCAGTCTACCCCCCTCCCTAGCGGAAGTGGATCGAGAGACCCAGTACTTC. It is translated as CASSLPPSLAEVDRETQYF.

This clonotype was counted a few times. This could be a read error, since a much larger clone is one nucleotide away. V and J are TRBV3-1 and TRBJ1-1; D is undetermined. This CDR3 spans 12 amino acids. CDR1 is LGHDT, CDR2 YNNKEL, per germline (reference sequence). For the CDR3, the DNA is TGTGCCAGCAGCCAAGTCCACTCTGAGGCTTCCTTT. Translation gives CASSQVHSEASF. Using reference TRBV3-1 and TRBJ1-1 for the parts outside the CDR3, the full variable domain is DTAVSQTPKYLVTQMGNDKSIKCEQNLGHDTMYWYKQDSKKFLKIMFSYNNKELIINETVPNRFSPKSPDKAHLNLHINSLELGDSAVYFCASSQVHSEASFGQGTRLTVV.

This clonotype was counted ten times or more. CDR3 region: CASTGPVGAFF. The CDR3 coding sequence is TGTGCCAGCACCGGGCCCGTGGGAGCTTTCTTT. The rearrangement joins TRBV6-1 to TRBJ1-1; D unclear. V was pared by 7 bases and J by 10 bases, with 13 bases between. Germline assignment: CDR1 MNHNS and CDR2 SASEGT. This CDR3 region has 11 residues.